The entry below describes one T cell receptor beta chain. The antigen is unknown. TCRdb keeps only in-frame clones here, not all; method: immunoSEQ multiplex PCR. The sample includes 38,000 or so clones, approximately 96% of them seen just once. The data were taken from a study of graft-versus-host responses after intestinal transplantation. Study-level information: The study gave all recipients anti-thymocyte globulin induction, then tacrolimus and steroids for about 3 years. The study, taken as a whole, reports: Early post-transplant declines in HvG were associated with peak levels of circulating GvH clones. In patients with graft-donor T cell macrochimerism, allograft graft-versus-host to host-versus-graft clonal ratios were high. Marrow from the recipient contained GvH clones, some of which had appeared first in ileum or blood.

The sample was unstimulated CD8+ T cells sorted from spleen or lymph node cells, taken before transplant. The sequence came from a human donor who was the organ donor for an intestinal transplant.

For the CDR3, the DNA is TGCGCCAGCAGCCAAGCGAACAGGGGTGGTTCACCCCTCCACTTT. Its translation is CASSQANRGGSPLHF. V and J are TRBV4-3 and TRBJ1-6; 7 bases align to TRBD1. The CDR3 length is 15 residues. With V trimmed by 1 base and J by 9 bases, 6 bases remained unmatched. Germline V gene lookup returns CDR1 LGHNA and CDR2 YSLEER.